A single sample gave rise to the 15 T cell receptor beta chains below, sequenced in a study of cytomegalovirus exposure and HLA in healthy donors. It was with 60 Vbeta and 13 Jbeta primers that the PCR ran. Generated by immunoSEQ multiplex PCR, the TCRdb table keeps only in-frame clones and is missing some. The sample yields approximately 160,000 clones, about 82% seen once. Sequencing was performed on PBMCs. The receptors come from a woman between 18 and 30 years old in good health and CMV-seronegative.

CDR3: CASSLLADPRGSAEKLFF. The CDR3 coding sequence is TGTGCCAGCAGCCTCTTAGCGGACCCCAGGGGGTCGGCCGAAAAACTGTTTTTT. V usage is TRBV9 and J usage is TRBJ1-4; TRBD1 matches 7 bases. In germline, CDR1 is SGDLS, CDR2 YYNGEE. CDR3 length: 18 amino acids. V lost 4 bases to trimming and J lost 8 bases; unmatched junction nucleotides: 20.

The chain has TRBV28 and TRBJ2-3; 8 bases line up with TRBD1. The J segment lost 0 bases and the V segment lost 5 bases, leaving 4 bases of the junction unmatched. The CDR3 consists of 15 residues. Per the germline V gene, CDR1 is MDHEN and CDR2 is SYDVKM. The CDR3 sequence: CASSQQGESTDTQYF. The CDR3 coding sequence is TGTGCCAGCAGTCAACAGGGGGAAAGCACAGATACGCAGTATTTT.

The CDR3 sequence: CASSEVTGGSSYEQYF. The CDR3 DNA reads as TGTGCCAGCAGCGAGGTGACAGGGGGGAGCTCCTACGAGCAGTACTTC. The chain combines TRBV5-6 with TRBJ2-7, with 9 bases lining up with TRBD1. The CDR3 consists of 16 residues. Germline CDR1 reads SGHDT; CDR2 reads YYEEEE. With V trimmed by 4 bases and J by 0 bases, 8 bases remained unmatched.

The rearrangement joins TRBV6-5 to TRBJ2-7, with D possibly TRBD2 on 5 matching bases. The CDR3 has 13 residues. V was shortened by 2 bases and J by 2 bases, with 7 bases between the two germline ends. The germline gives CDR1 MNHEY, CDR2 SVGAGI. The CDR3 sequence: CASSYTRTYEQYF. For the CDR3, the DNA is TGTGCCAGCAGTTACACTAGGACCTACGAGCAGTACTTC.

The V call is TRBV28, the J call TRBJ1-4; 10 bases are shared with TRBD1. J was trimmed by 8 bases and V by 9 bases; bases with no gene match: 9. This CDR3 comprises 14 residues. Looked up from germline, CDR1 is MDHEN and CDR2 is SYDVKM. CDR3 sequence: CARNKDRGKEKLFF. The DNA for the CDR3 is TGTGCCAGAAACAAGGACAGGGGGAAAGAAAAACTGTTTTTT.

As to this clone: The junction and the germline gene differ at one end; a read error may be behind it. The chain combines TRBV7-9 with TRBJ2-7, with 9 bases aligning to TRBD2. The CDR3 covers 14 residues. Germline CDR1 reads SEHNR; CDR2 reads FQNEAQ (reference sequence). CDR3 sequence: CASSLSSPAGGQLF. CDR3 in DNA: TGTGCCAGCAGCTTATCTTCCCCCGCGGGGGGGCAACTCTTC.

This clone was detected only a few times. This chain connects TRBV25-1 to TRBJ1-4; D unresolved. With 2 bases removed from V and 2 bases from J, the gap between germline ends came to 15 bases. CDR1 MGHDK and CDR2 SYGVNS come from the germline V gene. The CDR3 runs 17 residues. This CDR3 reads CASSEGPGPSTNEKLFF. CDR3 sequence (DNA): TGTGCCAGCAGTGAAGGTCCAGGTCCGTCCACTAATGAAAAACTGTTTTTT.

The chain couples TRBV25-1 to TRBJ2-5; the match to TRBD2 covers 10 bases. This CDR3 spans 14 amino acids. J was trimmed by 4 bases and V by 5 bases; bases with no gene match: 4. The germline V gene has CDR1 MGHDK and CDR2 SYGVNS. The CDR3 loop reads CASSPSGSLETQYF. The CDR3 nucleotides read TGTGCCAGCAGTCCTAGCGGGAGTTTAGAGACCCAGTACTTC.

This clone was seen just once. The gene calls are TRBV5-1 and TRBJ2-3; weak D call: TRBD1 (5 bases). CDR3 size: 14 residues. Trimming removed 7 bases at V and 0 bases at J, with 12 bases between. The germline V gene encodes CDR1 SGHRS and CDR2 YFSETQ. The CDR3 DNA is TGCGCCAGCTCTAATGCAGGGAGCACAGATACGCAGTATTTT. It codes for CASSNAGSTDTQYF.

This chain uses TRBV14 with TRBJ2-1; D gene ambiguous. V lost 4 bases and J 12 bases, leaving 19 bases between the germline ends. The CDR3 spans 14 residues. Germline CDR1 reads SGHDN; CDR2 reads FVKESK. CDR3 sequence: CASSLGYEETWQFF. The CDR3 coding sequence is TGTGCCAGCAGCCTTGGTTACGAGGAGACTTGGCAGTTCTTC.

The chain uses TRBV28 and TRBJ2-1; 12 bases fit TRBD2. The junction had 7 bases not matched to a gene; V was cut back by 4 bases and J by 15 bases. CDR1 MDHEN and CDR2 SYDVKM come from the germline V gene. The CDR3 sequence is 13 residues long. This CDR3 is CASSSGLAGRLFF. In nucleotides, the CDR3 is TGTGCCAGCAGTTCGGGACTAGCGGGCCGGTTGTTCTTC.

V gene TRBV7-6 combines with J gene TRBJ1-4; 10 nucleotides match TRBD1. Germline values: CDR1 SGHVS, CDR2 FNYEAQ. Germline trimming cut 1 base from V and 8 bases from J; bases unmatched to any gene: 4. This CDR3 has 15 residues. CDR3 in amino acids: CASSLGGTGVEKLFF. Here the CDR3 DNA reads TGTGCCAGCAGCTTAGGCGGGACAGGGGTAGAAAAACTGTTTTTT. Variable domain in full (rest from reference TRBV7-6 and TRBJ1-4): GAGVSQSPRYKVTKRGQDVALRCDPISGHVSLYWYRQALGQGPEFLTYFNYEAQQDKSGLPNDRFSAERPEGSISTLTIQRTEQRDSAMYRCASSLGGTGVEKLFFGSGTQLSVL.

This clone showed up just once. The chain links TRBV28 to TRBJ2-5, with D perhaps TRBD2 (6 bases). The CDR3 runs to 11 residues. The V end was cut by 5 bases, the J end by 5 bases, with 6 bases between. CDR1 MDHEN and CDR2 SYDVKM come from the germline V gene. The DNA for the CDR3 is TGTGCCAGCAGTAGCGGGGAGACCCAGTACTTC. Its translation is CASSSGETQYF.

The chain recombines TRBV7-9 with TRBJ1-2, with a weak D call TRBD1 (6 bases). Germline V CDR1 and CDR2: SEHNR, FQNEAQ (reference sequence). Trimming removed 5 bases from V and 4 bases from J, with 14 bases in between. The CDR3 consists of 14 residues. CDR3 DNA sequence: TGTGCCAGCAGCCCAACAGGGTTGGGCTATGGCTACACCTTC. As protein: CASSPTGLGYGYTF. The variable domain in full, with the rest retrieved from reference TRBV7-9 and TRBJ1-2, is DTGVSQNPRHKITKRGQNVTFRCDPISEHNRLYWYRQTLGQGPEFLTYFQNEAQLEKSRLLSDRFSAERPKGSFSTLEIQRTEQGDSAMYLCASSPTGLGYGYTFGSGTRLTVV.

This clone was seen just once. The CDR3 region has the DNA TGTGCCAGCAGCCTTCAGGGGAGCACAGATACGCAGTATTTT. Its translation: CASSLQGSTDTQYF. This chain joins TRBV9 and TRBJ2-3; a possible D gene is TRBD1 (6 bases). The CDR3 sequence is 14 residues long. V shed 4 bases and J shed 0 bases, with 9 bases lying between them. Germline V gene data show CDR1 as SGDLS and CDR2 as YYNGEE.